This T cell receptor beta chain came from a study of T cells in Graves' hyperthyroidism and ophthalmopathy. Background on the study: Before treatment of any kind, peripheral blood was taken at initial diagnosis.

From RNA transcripts, TCR beta CDR3 regions were amplified. In the first-round RT-PCR of the TCR CDR3, the HTBI primer set was used. TCRdb redid the calling of the multiplex PCR reads with MiXCR, one entry per CDR3 protein. Of around 200,000 distinct CDR3 sequences listed, over 15% are singletons. At least ten counts were recorded for this clonotype. V was shortened by 4 bases and J by 5 bases, with 9 bases between the two germline ends. This CDR3 is 13 amino acids long. Germline V lookup: CDR1 SNHLY, CDR2 FYNNEI. Used for diagnoses were clinical symptoms, serum thyroxine and TRAb, thyroid ultrasound and orbital computed tomography. Around 9.9 ml of fresh peripheral blood supplied the PBMCs.

The J gene is TRBJ1-5, the V gene TRBV2; tentative D call: TRBD1 (5 bases). The source material was blood. The source of this sequence is a woman aged 45-65 years with Graves' hyperthyroidism. The CDR3 region is CASSVRQYQPQHF. In DNA, the CDR3 is TGTGCCAGCAGTGTGCGACAGTATCAGCCCCAGCATTTT.